This T cell receptor beta chain was profiled in a study of long-term antiretroviral therapy in people with HIV. The CDR3 runs to 15 residues. Looked up from germline, CDR1 is MNHNY and CDR2 is SVGAGI (reference sequence). The V segment lost 2 bases and the J segment 7 bases; nucleotides outside the gene matches: 7. Samples were assayed with immunoSEQ v3.0 at survey level. TCRdb keeps only in-frame clones here, not all; method: immunoSEQ multiplex PCR. The sample carries 20,000 to 25,000 clones, around 69% recorded once. The clonotype was recovered from a woman aged 40 to 55 with HIV. The sequenced sample was unsorted PBMCs, obtained about 21 months before starting antiretroviral therapy. This chain joins TRBV6-6 and TRBJ2-2; 7 bases line up with TRBD2. CDR3 nucleotide sequence: TGTGCCAGCAGTTACGGGAGGGCCGGAGGCGGGGAGCTGTTTTTT. Translating it yields CASSYGRAGGGELFF.